The clone carrying this T cell receptor (beta chain) showed up many times. Its matching antigen is unknown. Study-level results: Tumor Treg TCRs overlapped most with tumor naive CD4+ cells.

Germline V CDR1 and CDR2: SGHTA, FQGTGA. This CDR3 region has 15 residues. V was clipped by 2 bases and J by 1 base, with 8 bases between them. Each CDR3 protein gets one entry after TCRdb re-called the 5' RACE reads with MiXCR. Counted here are around 43,000 distinct CDR3 sequences, under 20% occurring once; the ten biggest clones make up 2.8%. The sequenced material came from naive CD4+ T cells sorted from a lymph node. Indicated subset: naive CD4+ T cells, CD4+CD45RA+CD25-. The chain uses TRBV7-3 and TRBJ2-2; unclear D gene. This clonotype originated in a female donor with breast cancer. The CDR3 sequence is CASSLGLVNTGELFF. The CDR3, as DNA: TGTGCCAGCAGCTTAGGGTTGGTGAACACCGGGGAGCTGTTTTTT.